These T cell receptor beta chains were read from a single sample in a study of blood T cell repertoires in COVID-19. The data were produced by immunoSEQ multiplex PCR, yet TCRdb's version contains in-frame clones alone and is incomplete. The sample yields about 100,000 clones, just over 85% seen once. The specimen sequenced was peripheral blood. The source is a human donor in a cohort sampled during active COVID-19. Both conserved end residues are part of each CDR3. Each record gives: V gene, J gene, clone size, D gene, CDR3 DNA, CDR3 protein. A D gene is named only where the DNA matches it firmly. Clone size is not always given. Where it is, it says once, few, many or a class for expanded clones.

TRBV9	TRBJ1-1	many	.	TGTGCCAGCAGCGCTGGTACAGGGCTCAACACTGAAGCTTTCTTT	CASSAGTGLNTEAFF
TRBV4-1	TRBJ2-7	.	TRBD1	TGCGCCAGCAGCCAAGTCCCAGGGGGCAACGACGAGCAGTACTTC	CASSQVPGGNDEQYF
TRBV2	TRBJ2-1	.	.	TGTGCCAGCAGTAGTCCGACCCTAGACTTGGGGCAGTTCTTC	CASSSPTLDLGQFF
TRBV7-2	TRBJ2-6	.	TRBD1	TGTGCCAGCAGCAGACAACAGGGGGCTGGTACTGGGGCCAACGTCCTGACTTTC	CASSRQQGAGTGANVLTF
TRBV7-2	TRBJ2-2	.	TRBD2	TGTGCCAGCAGCTTGGGGACTAGCGGGAGTGTTCCCGGGGAGCTGTTTTTT	CASSLGTSGSVPGELFF
TRBV6-2/TRBV6-3	TRBJ1-1	.	.	TGTGCCAGCAGTTATTACGGGGGGCAGAGTGAAGCTTTCTTT	CASSYYGGQSEAFF
TRBV28	TRBJ1-4	.	.	TGTGCCAGCAGTTTATATCGGGGTTTCGCTACTAATGAAAAACTGTTTTTT	CASSLYRGFATNEKLFF
TRBV27	TRBJ1-5	.	.	TGTGCCAGCAGTTTTGTGGGAGGGGAGCCCCAGCATTTT	CASSFVGGEPQHF
TRBV29-1	TRBJ1-2	.	.	TGCAGCGTTGAAGACGGACAATCCCTAAGCTATGGCTACACCTTC	CSVEDGQSLSYGYTF
TRBV7-4	TRBJ1-5	.	.	TGTGCCAGCAGCTTAAGGACAGACAGCAATCAGCCCCAGCATTTT	CASSLRTDSNQPQHF
TRBV9	TRBJ2-3	.	.	TGTGCCAGCAGCGTAGAATTTCGGGGAACAGATACGCAGTATTTT	CASSVEFRGTDTQYF
TRBV4-3	TRBJ2-1	.	.	TGCGCCAGCAGCCAAGAGCCCCGGACGGGGTCCTACAATGAGCAGTTCTTC	CASSQEPRTGSYNEQFF
TRBV2	TRBJ2-5	.	TRBD2	TGTGCCAGCAGTACGGGACTACAAGAGACCCAGTACTTC	CASSTGLQETQYF
TRBV6-5	TRBJ1-1	.	.	TGTGCCAGCAGTCGACAGCTCAACACTGAAGCTTTCTTT	CASSRQLNTEAFF
TRBV7-9	TRBJ2-2	.	TRBD1	TGTGCCAGCAGCTTCGCGCGACAGGGGGGCAAGAGAGGCGGGGAGCTGTTTTTT	CASSFARQGGKRGGELFF
TRBV7-2	TRBJ1-4	.	.	TGTGCCAGCAGCTTAGTAAGGGGAACTAATGAAAAACTGTTTTTT	CASSLVRGTNEKLFF
TRBV28	TRBJ1-5	.	.	TGTGCCAGCAGAGACCCTCGCGGGCAGCCCCAGCATTTT	CASRDPRGQPQHF
TRBV2	TRBJ1-1	.	.	TGTGCCAGCAGTGTAAGGACTATGAACACTGAAGCTTTCTTT	CASSVRTMNTEAFF
TRBV7-9	TRBJ2-4	.	TRBD2	TGTGCCAGCAGCATACACCCTACCAGGACTAGCGGTCTAGCCAAAAACATTCAGTACTTC	CASSIHPTRTSGLAKNIQYF
TRBV14	TRBJ2-3	.	.	TGTGCCAGCAGCCAGGCCAGGACTACTAGCACAGATACGCAGTATTTT	CASSQARTTSTDTQYF
TRBV27	TRBJ2-7	once	.	TGTGCCAGCAGTTGGACTGGGCAATCCTACGAGCAGTACTTC	CASSWTGQSYEQYF
TRBV7-2	TRBJ2-3	few	.	TGTGCCAGCAGCCGCCCGGTGGTAGATACGCAGTATTTT	CASSRPVVDTQYF
TRBV10-3	TRBJ2-3	.	TRBD1	TGTGCCATCAGTGAAGGGGCCACAGGGGTTGGAGATACGCAGTATTTT	CAISEGATGVGDTQYF
TRBV20-1	TRBJ1-6	.	.	TGCAGTGCTAGTTTCGGGACACCTAGCTCCTATAATTCACCCCTCCACTTT	CSASFGTPSSYNSPLHF
TRBV27	TRBJ2-7	many	.	TGTGCCAGCAGTCCTAACGACAGGTCCGAGCAGTACTTC	CASSPNDRSEQYF
TRBV6-6	TRBJ2-2	.	.	TGTGCCAGCAGCCGCAACCGAGACACCGGGGAGCTGTTTTTT	CASSRNRDTGELFF
TRBV2	TRBJ1-4	.	TRBD1	TGTGCCAGCAGAAGGGACAGGGCTGAAAAACTGTTTTTT	CASRRDRAEKLFF
TRBV5-1	TRBJ1-4	.	TRBD1	TGCGCCAGCAGCTTGGGACAGGGTCTTAATGAAAAACTGTTTTTT	CASSLGQGLNEKLFF
TRBV7-9	TRBJ1-3	.	.	TGTGCCAGCAGTCCCGGGACAACTGGAAACACCATATATTTT	CASSPGTTGNTIYF
TRBV12-3/TRBV12-4	TRBJ1-1	.	.	TGTGCCAGCAGGGGACTCCGGAACACTGAAGCTTTCTTT	CASRGLRNTEAFF
TRBV7-3	TRBJ2-5	.	TRBD1	TGTGCCAGCAGCTCAGGGCTGGGAGGGACAGGGCAAGAGACCCAGTACTTC	CASSSGLGGTGQETQYF
TRBV19	TRBJ2-2	.	TRBD2	TGTGCCAGTCGTTCTGGACTAGCGGGAGGACACACCGGGGAGCTGTTTTTT	CASRSGLAGGHTGELFF
TRBV29-1	TRBJ2-7	.	.	TGCAGCGTTCTCTCCACCGGTAGTCTCGAGCAGTACTTC	CSVLSTGSLEQYF
TRBV9	TRBJ2-1	.	.	TGTGCCAGCAGCGTAGGGAGGCTAGCGATCTCCTACAATGAGCAGTTCTTC	CASSVGRLAISYNEQFF
TRBV19	TRBJ2-2	.	.	TGTGCCAGTAGCGGACAGACGAACACCGGGGAGCTGTTTTTT	CASSGQTNTGELFF
TRBV28	TRBJ2-7	.	.	TGTGCCAGCAGTGCGGGACCTATCTACGAGCAGTACTTC	CASSAGPIYEQYF
TRBV23-1	TRBJ1-3	.	TRBD1	TGCGCCAGCAGTCAAGACAGGGTGTGGAACACCATATATTTT	CASSQDRVWNTIYF
TRBV7-7	TRBJ2-2	.	TRBD2	TGTGCTAGCAGCTTATGGCTCGGGACTAGCGGGAGTGGAGGCGGGGAGCTGTTTTTT	CASSLWLGTSGSGGGELFF
TRBV30	TRBJ1-1	.	TRBD1	TGTGCCTGGAGGGGACAGGGGAACACTGAAGCTTTCTTT	CAWRGQGNTEAFF
TRBV28	TRBJ2-7	.	TRBD1	TGTGCCAGCAGTCTCACAAAAACAGGGGGTCTAACCTACGAGCAGTACTTC	CASSLTKTGGLTYEQYF
TRBV9	TRBJ1-4	.	.	TGTGCCAGCAGCGTAGAGGGCGGACTTAATGAAAAACTGTTTTTT	CASSVEGGLNEKLFF
TRBV28	TRBJ1-5	once	.	TGTGCCAGCAGTGCCTTGAGGGACATAAATAGCAATCAGCCCCAGCATTTT	CASSALRDINSNQPQHF
TRBV5-4	TRBJ2-3	few	.	TGTGCCAGCAGCTCCGGGACTCGAGGCACAGATACGCAGTATTTT	CASSSGTRGTDTQYF
TRBV5-1	TRBJ2-3	.	.	TGCGCCAGCAGCTTAAGCAGCGGAAGTGATACGCAGTATTTT	CASSLSSGSDTQYF